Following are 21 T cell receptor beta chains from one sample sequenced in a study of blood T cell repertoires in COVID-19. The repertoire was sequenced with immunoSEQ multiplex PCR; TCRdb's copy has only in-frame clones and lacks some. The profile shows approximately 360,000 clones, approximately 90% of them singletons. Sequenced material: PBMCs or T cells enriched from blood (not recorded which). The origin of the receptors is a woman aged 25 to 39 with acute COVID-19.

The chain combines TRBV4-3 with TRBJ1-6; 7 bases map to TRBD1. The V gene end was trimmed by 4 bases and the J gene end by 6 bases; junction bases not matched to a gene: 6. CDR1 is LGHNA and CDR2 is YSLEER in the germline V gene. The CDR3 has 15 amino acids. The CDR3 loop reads CASSRTGEVNSPLHF. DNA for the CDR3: TGCGCCAGCAGCCGAACAGGGGAAGTTAATTCACCCCTCCACTTT.

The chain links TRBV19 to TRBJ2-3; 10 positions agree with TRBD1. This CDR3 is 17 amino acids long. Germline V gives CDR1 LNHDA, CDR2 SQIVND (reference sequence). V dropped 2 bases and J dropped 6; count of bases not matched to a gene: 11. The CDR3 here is CASSIPPGTGVADTQYF. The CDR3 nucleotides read TGTGCCAGTAGTATACCCCCCGGGACAGGGGTTGCGGATACGCAGTATTTT.

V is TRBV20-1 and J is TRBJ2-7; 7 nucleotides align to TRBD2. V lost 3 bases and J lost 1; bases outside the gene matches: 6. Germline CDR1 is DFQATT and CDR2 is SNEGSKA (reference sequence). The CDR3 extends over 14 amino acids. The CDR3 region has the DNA TGCAGTGCTAGTTCGCGGGGACTATCCTACGAGCAGTACTTC. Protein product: CSASSRGLSYEQYF.

The CDR3, as DNA: TGTGCCAGCAGTGTTTGGTCGAGCGGGGGGGCGGCGGCTGAGCAGTTCTTC. Residues: CASSVWSSGGAAAEQFF. The chain joins TRBV2 to TRBJ2-1; 10 bases align to TRBD2. The CDR3 runs to 17 residues. The V and J ends lost 4 bases and 9 bases, in that order; junction bases with no gene match: 15. Germline V gene data show CDR1 as SNHLY and CDR2 as FYNNEI.

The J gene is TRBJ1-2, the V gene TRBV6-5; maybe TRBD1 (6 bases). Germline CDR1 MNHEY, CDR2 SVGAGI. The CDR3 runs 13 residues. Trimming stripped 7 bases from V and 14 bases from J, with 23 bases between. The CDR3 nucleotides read TGTGCCAGCACCCAAATCAGAGGCTCAGGGGAAACCTTC. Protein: CASTQIRGSGETF.

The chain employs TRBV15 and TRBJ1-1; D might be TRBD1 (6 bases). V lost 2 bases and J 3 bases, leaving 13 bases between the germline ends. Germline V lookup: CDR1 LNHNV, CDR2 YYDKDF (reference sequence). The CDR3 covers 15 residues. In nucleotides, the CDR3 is TGTGCCACCAGCAGACCCTATGGGGGCTACACTGAAGCTTTCTTT. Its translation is CATSRPYGGYTEAFF.

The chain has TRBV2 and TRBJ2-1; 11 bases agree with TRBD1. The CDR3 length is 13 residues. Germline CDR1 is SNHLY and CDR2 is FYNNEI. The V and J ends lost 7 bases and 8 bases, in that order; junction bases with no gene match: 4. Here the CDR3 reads CASTGQGGYEQFF. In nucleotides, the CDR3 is TGTGCCAGCACGGGACAGGGGGGGTATGAGCAGTTCTTC. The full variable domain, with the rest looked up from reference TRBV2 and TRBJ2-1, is EPEVTQTPSHQVTQMGQEVILRCVPISNHLYFYWYRQILGQKVEFLVSFYNNEISEKSEIFDDQFSVERPDGSNFTLKIRSTKLEDSAMYFCASTGQGGYEQFFGPGTRLTVL.

The CDR3 DNA reads as TGTGCTAGTGGTTTAGGGGCGTGGGGATACGAGCAGTACTTC. Translation: CASGLGAWGYEQYF. The V call is TRBV12-5, the J call TRBJ2-7; a weak D match, TRBD1 (5 bases). CDR1 is LGHNT, CDR2 FRNRAP, per germline. V was pared by 3 bases and J by 4 bases, with 13 bases between. The CDR3 contains 14 residues.

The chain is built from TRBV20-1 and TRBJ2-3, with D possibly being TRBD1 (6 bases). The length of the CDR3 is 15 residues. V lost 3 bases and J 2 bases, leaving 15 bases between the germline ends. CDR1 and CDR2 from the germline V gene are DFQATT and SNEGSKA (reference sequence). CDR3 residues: CSASPSDSLTDTQYF. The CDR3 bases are TGCAGTGCTAGTCCCTCGGACAGTCTCACAGATACGCAGTATTTT.

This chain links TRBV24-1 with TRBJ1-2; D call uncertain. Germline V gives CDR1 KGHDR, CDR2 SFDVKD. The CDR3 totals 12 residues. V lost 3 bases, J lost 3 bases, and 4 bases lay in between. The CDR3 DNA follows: TGTGCCACCAGTGATGTAGACTATGGCTACACCTTC. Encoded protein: CATSDVDYGYTF.

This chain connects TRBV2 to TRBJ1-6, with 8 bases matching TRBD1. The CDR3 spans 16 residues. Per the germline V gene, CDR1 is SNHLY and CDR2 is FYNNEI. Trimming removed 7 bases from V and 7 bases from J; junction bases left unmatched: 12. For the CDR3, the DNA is TGTGCCAGCACCTCCCTCCAGGGGGCTGGGAATTCACCCCTCCACTTT. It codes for CASTSLQGAGNSPLHF.

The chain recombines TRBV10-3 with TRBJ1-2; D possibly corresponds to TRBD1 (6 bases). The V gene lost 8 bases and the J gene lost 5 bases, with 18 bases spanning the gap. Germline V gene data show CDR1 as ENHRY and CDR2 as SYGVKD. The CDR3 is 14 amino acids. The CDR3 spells CAIPSQGLGYGYTF. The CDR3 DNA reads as TGTGCCATCCCGAGCCAGGGGCTTGGTTATGGCTACACCTTC.

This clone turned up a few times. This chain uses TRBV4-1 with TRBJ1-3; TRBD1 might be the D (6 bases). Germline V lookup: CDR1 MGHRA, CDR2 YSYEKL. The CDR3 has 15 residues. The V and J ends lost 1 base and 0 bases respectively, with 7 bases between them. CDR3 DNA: TGCGCCAGCAGCCAAGGGACAGCCTCTGGAAACACCATATATTTT. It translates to CASSQGTASGNTIYF.

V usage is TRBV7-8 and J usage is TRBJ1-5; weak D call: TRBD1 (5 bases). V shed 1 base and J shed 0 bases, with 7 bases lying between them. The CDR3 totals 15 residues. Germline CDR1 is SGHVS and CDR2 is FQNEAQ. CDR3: CASSLDRFSNQPQHF. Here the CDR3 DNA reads TGTGCCAGCAGCTTAGACAGGTTTAGCAATCAGCCCCAGCATTTT.

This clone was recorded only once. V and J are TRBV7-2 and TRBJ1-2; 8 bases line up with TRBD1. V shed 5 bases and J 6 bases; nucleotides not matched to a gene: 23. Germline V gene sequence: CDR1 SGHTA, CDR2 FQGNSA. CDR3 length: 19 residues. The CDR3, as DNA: TGTGCCAGCAGCCCGCCTTTAGGGGGGGGGACAGGATTCTTCCATGGCTACACCTTC. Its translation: CASSPPLGGGTGFFHGYTF.

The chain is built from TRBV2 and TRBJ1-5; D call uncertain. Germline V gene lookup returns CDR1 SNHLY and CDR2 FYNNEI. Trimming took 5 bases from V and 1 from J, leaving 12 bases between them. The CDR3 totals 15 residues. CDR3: CASSLLTSSNQPQHF. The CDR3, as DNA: TGTGCCAGCAGTCTCCTGACAAGCAGCAATCAGCCCCAGCATTTT.

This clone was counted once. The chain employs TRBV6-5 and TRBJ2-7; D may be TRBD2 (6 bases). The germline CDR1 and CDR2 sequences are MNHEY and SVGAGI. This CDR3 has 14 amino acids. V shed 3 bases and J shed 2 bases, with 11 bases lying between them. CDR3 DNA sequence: TGTGCCAGCAGTTATCGGGCGGGGACCTACGAGCAGTACTTC. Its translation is CASSYRAGTYEQYF.

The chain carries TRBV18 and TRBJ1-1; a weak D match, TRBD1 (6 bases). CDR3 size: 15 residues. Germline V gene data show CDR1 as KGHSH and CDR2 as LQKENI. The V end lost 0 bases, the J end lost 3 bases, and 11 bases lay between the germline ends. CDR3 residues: CASSPPHRVDTEAFF. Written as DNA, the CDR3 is TGTGCCAGCTCACCACCTCACAGGGTGGACACTGAAGCTTTCTTT.

CDR3 in amino acids: CASSGAQGPNQPQHF. The CDR3 bases are TGTGCCAGTAGTGGGGCTCAGGGCCCAAATCAGCCCCAGCATTTT. The rearrangement uses TRBV19 and TRBJ1-5; D perhaps matches TRBD1 (5 bases). Per germline, CDR1 LNHDA and CDR2 SQIVND (reference sequence). The V and J ends lost 5 bases and 4 bases respectively, with 15 bases between them. The CDR3 loop spans 15 amino acids. Based on the CDR3 plus reference TRBV19 and TRBJ1-5, the full variable domain is DGGITQSPKYLFRKEGQNVTLSCEQNLNHDAMYWYRQDPGQGLRLIYYSQIVNDFQKGDIAEGYSVSREKKESFPLTVTSAQKNPTAFYLCASSGAQGPNQPQHFGDGTRLSIL.

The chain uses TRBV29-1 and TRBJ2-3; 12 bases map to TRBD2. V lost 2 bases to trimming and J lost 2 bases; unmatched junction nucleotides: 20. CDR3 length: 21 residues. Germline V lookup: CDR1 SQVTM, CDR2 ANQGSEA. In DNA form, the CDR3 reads TGCAGCGTTGAATTCCCTACTAGCGGGGGGTTAGCCAGGATCCCCACAGATACGCAGTATTTT. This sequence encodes CSVEFPTSGGLARIPTDTQYF.

The CDR3 spells CASSVAQGAYGYTF. As DNA, the CDR3 is TGTGCCAGCAGCGTAGCACAGGGGGCCTATGGCTACACCTTC. The rearrangement joins TRBV9 to TRBJ1-2; TRBD1 matches 9 bases. V lost 0 bases, J lost 4 bases, and 1 base stayed unmatched. This CDR3 is built from 14 residues. Germline CDR1 is SGDLS and CDR2 is YYNGEE.